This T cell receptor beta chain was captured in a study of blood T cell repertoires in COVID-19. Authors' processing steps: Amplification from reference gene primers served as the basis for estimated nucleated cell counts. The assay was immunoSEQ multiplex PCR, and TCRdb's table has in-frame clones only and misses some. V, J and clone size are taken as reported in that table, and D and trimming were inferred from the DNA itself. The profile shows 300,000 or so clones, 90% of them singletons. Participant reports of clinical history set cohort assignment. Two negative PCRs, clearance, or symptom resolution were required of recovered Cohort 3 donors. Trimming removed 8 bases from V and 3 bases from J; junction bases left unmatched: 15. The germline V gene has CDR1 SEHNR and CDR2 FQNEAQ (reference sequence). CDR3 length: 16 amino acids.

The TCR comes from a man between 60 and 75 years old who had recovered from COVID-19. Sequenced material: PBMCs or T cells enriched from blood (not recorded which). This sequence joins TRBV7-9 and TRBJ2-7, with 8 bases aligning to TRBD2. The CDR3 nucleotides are TGTGCCAGCGTTCCACCCGGGAGGGGTCCCGGCTACGAGCAGTACTTC. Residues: CASVPPGRGPGYEQYF.